Each of the 5 T cell receptor beta chains below was sequenced from the same sample in a study of memory B cells and T cells in multiple sclerosis. Some clones are missing from TCRdb's copy, which holds only in-frame ones; the method was immunoSEQ multiplex PCR. The sample records some 7,900 clones, about 60% being singletons. The sample taken for sequencing was memory (CD45RO+) CD8+ T cells from blood. The source of these receptors is a human donor with multiple sclerosis.

By sample share, this clone is medium-sized. This sequence joins TRBV28 and TRBJ1-4; 10 positions agree with TRBD1. This CDR3 spans 16 amino acids. The ends lost 2 bases at V and 2 bases at J; junction bases unmatched: 2. Germline CDR1 is MDHEN and CDR2 is SYDVKM. The CDR3, as DNA: TGTGCCAGCAGTTTACCGGACAGGGGGACTAATGAAAAACTGTTTTTT. It specifies CASSLPDRGTNEKLFF.

This chain links TRBV29-1 with TRBJ2-2, with 10 bases lining up with TRBD2. Looked up from germline, CDR1 is SQVTM and CDR2 is ANQGSEA. Trimming at V came to 3 bases and at J to 5 bases, leaving 6 bases not matched to a gene. The CDR3 is made up of 15 amino acids. The CDR3 loop reads CSVDLGTSATGELFF. The DNA for the CDR3 is TGCAGCGTTGACCTCGGGACTAGCGCTACCGGGGAGCTGTTTTTT.

This chain links TRBV11-2 with TRBJ2-2; TRBD1 might be the D (5 bases). In germline, CDR1 is SGHAT, CDR2 FQNNGV. Trimming shortened V by 5 bases and J by 4 bases, and 17 bases separated the two germline ends. The CDR3 length is 16 residues. The CDR3 DNA is TGTGCCAGCAGCCCAAAAAGGGGTCGCAGCACCGGGGAGCTGTTTTTT. Translating gives CASSPKRGRSTGELFF.

The chain joins TRBV5-4 to TRBJ1-3, with D uncertain. Germline assignment: CDR1 SGHNT and CDR2 YYREEE (reference sequence). The length of the CDR3 is 16 residues. V lost 4 bases and J 2 bases, leaving 16 bases between the germline ends. The CDR3 here is CASSQPLGGAGNTIYF. CDR3 DNA: TGTGCCAGCAGCCAACCTCTGGGAGGCGCTGGAAACACCATATATTTT.

In this sample, this clone turned up once. The V and J genes are TRBV19 and TRBJ2-7; D is perhaps TRBD2 (6 bases). The CDR3 has 15 amino acids. Germline-derived CDR1 and CDR2 are LNHDA and SQIVND (reference sequence). V gave up 5 bases and J gave up 7 bases, with 21 bases separating them. CDR3 amino acids: CASSVTDMLGGEQYF. As DNA, the CDR3 is TGTGCCAGTAGTGTAACAGACATGCTGGGGGGTGAGCAGTACTTC.